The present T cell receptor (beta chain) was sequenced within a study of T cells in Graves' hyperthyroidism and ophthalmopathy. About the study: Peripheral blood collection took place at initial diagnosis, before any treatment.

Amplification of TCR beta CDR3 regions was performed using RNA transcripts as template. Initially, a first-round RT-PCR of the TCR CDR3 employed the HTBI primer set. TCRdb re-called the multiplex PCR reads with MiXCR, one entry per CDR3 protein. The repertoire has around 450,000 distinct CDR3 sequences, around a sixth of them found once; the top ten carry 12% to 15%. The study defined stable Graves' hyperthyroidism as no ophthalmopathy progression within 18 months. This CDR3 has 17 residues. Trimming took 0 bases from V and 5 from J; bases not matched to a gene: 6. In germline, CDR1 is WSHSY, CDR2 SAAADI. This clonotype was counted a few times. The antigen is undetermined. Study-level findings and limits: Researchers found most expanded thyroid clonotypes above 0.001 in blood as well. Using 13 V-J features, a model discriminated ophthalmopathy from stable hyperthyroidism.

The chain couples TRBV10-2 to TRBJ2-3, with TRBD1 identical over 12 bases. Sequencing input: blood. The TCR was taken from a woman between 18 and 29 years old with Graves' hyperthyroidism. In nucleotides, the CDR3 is TGCGCCAGCAGTGAGTCGACGGGACAGGGGGCCTTAGATACGCAGTATTTT. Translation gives CASSESTGQGALDTQYF.